The 15 T cell receptor beta chains listed next were all sequenced from one sample in a study of neurological immune-mediated disorders. TCRdb fed the 5' RACE reads into MiXCR, producing one record per CDR3 protein. The sample holds about 36,000 distinct CDR3 sequences; about a tenth are singletons and the top ten take 6.6%. The sample was PBMCs. The receptor set was obtained from a woman in her 30s with HTLV-1-associated myelopathy (HAM/TSP).

This clonotype appeared many times. CDR3 sequence reads: CSVTTNEKLFF. The CDR3 DNA follows: TGCAGCGTTACAACTAATGAAAAACTGTTTTTT. The rearrangement links TRBV29-1 to TRBJ1-4, with unresolved D. V lost 5 bases, J lost 0 bases, and 1 base lay in between. Germline-derived CDR1 and CDR2 are SQVTM and ANQGSEA. This CDR3 has 11 residues.

This clonotype was detected many times. The rearrangement links TRBV20-1 to TRBJ2-3; D perhaps matches TRBD2 (5 bases). V lost 6 bases and J lost 0, with 13 bases in between. CDR1 and CDR2 from the germline V gene are DFQATT and SNEGSKA (reference sequence). The CDR3 runs 14 residues. DNA of the CDR3: TGCAGTGCCGCTACTCCGGGGAGCACAGATACGCAGTATTTT. It yields the protein CSAATPGSTDTQYF.

This clonotype was observed a few times. This chain joins TRBV20-1 and TRBJ1-2; D gene ambiguous. With 6 bases removed from V and 2 bases from J, the gap between germline ends came to 13 bases. Looked up from germline, CDR1 is DFQATT and CDR2 is SNEGSKA (reference sequence). This CDR3 is 13 amino acids long. CDR3 region: CSAPDTGNYGYTF. In DNA, the CDR3 is TGCAGTGCACCTGACACGGGGAACTATGGCTACACCTTC.

This clonotype was counted at least ten times. The V and J genes are TRBV29-1 and TRBJ1-1; D remains unclear. Germline CDR1 is SQVTM and CDR2 is ANQGSEA. The CDR3 loop spans 11 amino acids. V was pared by 3 bases and J by 8 bases, with 10 bases between. The CDR3 region is CSVDPHGEAFF. The CDR3 coding sequence is TGCAGCGTTGACCCCCACGGGGAAGCTTTCTTT.

This clonotype appeared many times. The gene calls are TRBV6-6 and TRBJ2-7, with TRBD1 matching over 7 bases. Germline CDR1 is MNHNY and CDR2 is SVGAGI (reference sequence). Germline trimming cut 5 bases from V and 2 bases from J; bases unmatched to any gene: 6. The CDR3 has 14 amino acids. CDR3 nucleotide sequence: TGTGCCAGCAGTGGGACAGACCTCGCCTACGAGCAGTACTTC. Amino acid sequence: CASSGTDLAYEQYF.

This clonotype was counted ten times or more. This chain links TRBV19 with TRBJ1-1; D gene uncertain. V shed 5 bases and J shed 1 base, with 17 bases lying between them. Per germline, CDR1 LNHDA and CDR2 SQIVND (reference sequence). This CDR3 contains 16 residues. CDR3 sequence reads: CASSAYSLGSNTEAFF. The CDR3, as DNA: TGTGCCAGTAGTGCGTACAGTTTAGGATCGAACACTGAAGCTTTCTTT. Based on the CDR3 plus reference TRBV19 and TRBJ1-1, the full variable domain is DGGITQSPKYLFRKEGQNVTLSCEQNLNHDAMYWYRQDPGQGLRLIYYSQIVNDFQKGDIAEGYSVSREKKESFPLTVTSAQKNPTAFYLCASSAYSLGSNTEAFFGQGTRLTVV.

V gene TRBV10-3 combines with J gene TRBJ1-5; TRBD1 matches at 8 bases. This CDR3 is 15 amino acids long. Germline assignment: CDR1 ENHRY and CDR2 SYGVKD. J lost 8 bases, V lost 2 bases, and 8 bases had no gene match. Here the CDR3 DNA reads TGTGCCATCAGTGAGGGTACAGGGGGTAAGGAGCCCCAGCATTTT. Protein: CAISEGTGGKEPQHF.

This clonotype was observed at least ten times. The V call is TRBV10-3, the J call TRBJ2-5; the match to TRBD2 covers 8 bases. The CDR3 consists of 15 residues. The V gene's germline CDR1 is ENHRY and CDR2 SYGVKD. The junction had 7 bases not matched to a gene; V was cut back by 2 bases and J by 5 bases. This CDR3 reads CAISEDGGALETQYF. CDR3 DNA: TGTGCCATCAGTGAGGACGGGGGGGCCTTGGAGACCCAGTACTTC.

This clonotype was seen at least ten times. This chain links TRBV6-1 with TRBJ2-2; unclear D gene. The V gene lost 7 bases and the J gene lost 4 bases, with 4 bases spanning the gap. CDR1 is MNHNS, CDR2 SASEGT, per germline. This CDR3 contains 11 residues. Here the CDR3 DNA reads TGTGCCAGCACCTTCACCGGGGAGCTGTTTTTT. This codes for CASTFTGELFF.

This clonotype came up many times. This chain uses TRBV20-1 with TRBJ1-4, with D unresolved. The V end lost 1 base, the J end lost 8 bases, and 14 bases lay between the germline ends. The germline CDR1 and CDR2 sequences are DFQATT and SNEGSKA (reference sequence). The length of the CDR3 is 14 residues. CDR3 amino acids: CSARGSRLGEKLFF. Here the CDR3 DNA reads TGCAGTGCTAGAGGGTCCCGACTAGGGGAAAAACTGTTTTTT.

Many counts were recorded for this clonotype. V is TRBV18 and J is TRBJ1-1; D gene uncertain. This CDR3 is 13 amino acids long. Deletions cut 2 bases from V and 1 base from J, with 5 bases between. Germline lookup yields CDR1 KGHSH and CDR2 LQKENI. The CDR3 DNA is TGTGCCAGCTCACCAAAGGCGAACACTGAAGCTTTCTTT. This encodes CASSPKANTEAFF.

This clonotype was recorded many times. The J gene is TRBJ1-1, the V gene TRBV5-1; 7 nucleotides align to TRBD1. J lost 4 bases, V lost 3 bases, and 12 bases had no gene match. CDR3 length: 16 amino acids. Germline values: CDR1 SGHRS, CDR2 YFSETQ. CDR3 amino acids: CASSSNPTGLGTEAFF. In DNA form, the CDR3 reads TGCGCCAGCAGCTCGAACCCGACAGGGCTGGGCACTGAAGCTTTCTTT.

There are many counts of this clonotype. CDR3 sequence (DNA): TGTGCCAGCAGCTTGGTCGGGCAGGTTTGGAGTGAAGCTTTCTTT. Encoded protein: CASSLVGQVWSEAFF. The genes are TRBV5-5 and TRBJ1-1; no reliable D call. Germline CDR1 reads SGHKS; CDR2 reads YYEKEE (reference sequence). CDR3 length: 15 amino acids. Trimming cost V 0 bases and J 7 bases, with 16 bases left between them.

The CDR3 DNA reads as TGTGCCTGGAGTCGGCTGAACACTGAAGCTTTCTTT. This translates into CAWSRLNTEAFF. The rearrangement uses TRBV30 and TRBJ1-1; D gene uncertain. The CDR3 has 12 amino acids. Trimming stripped 2 bases from V and 0 bases from J, with 4 bases between. The germline CDR1 and CDR2 sequences are GTSNPN and SVGIG (reference sequence).

At least ten counts were recorded for this clonotype. The chain couples TRBV5-6 to TRBJ2-7; 10 bases line up with TRBD2. Germline V gene sequence: CDR1 SGHDT, CDR2 YYEEEE. CDR3 length: 14 amino acids. V shed 4 bases, J shed 3 bases, and the junction held 4 bases outside the gene matches. The CDR3 coding sequence is TGTGCCAGCAGCCTCGGACTAGCGGTCTACGAGCAGTACTTC. It is translated as CASSLGLAVYEQYF.